This T cell receptor beta chain was recorded in a study of T cell responses to AZD1222 COVID-19 vaccine. Overall study results and limits: No day 14 peak samples; only post-peak repertoires were characterized. Baseline seropositivity characterized only six AZD1222 recipients. Clonal diversity was possibly underestimated, and white British individuals and females predominated among donors. Spike-wide vaccine-associated CD4 TCRs dominated at 160-218 and 743-854.

On this clone: The antigen is undetermined.

The V gene's germline CDR1 is GTSNPN and CDR2 SVGIG (reference sequence). This CDR3 contains 11 residues. TCRdb keeps only in-frame clones here, not all; method: immunoSEQ multiplex PCR. The profile covers around 140,000 clones, with 90% to 95% appearing a single time and 12% taken by the ten largest. The chain joins TRBV30 to TRBJ1-3, with 7 positions matching TRBD1. The TCR was taken from an adult who had recovered from COVID-19. The starting material was peripheral blood, obtained after recovery from COVID-19. The CDR3 coding sequence is TGTGCTCAGGGGGTCGAGAACACCATATATTTT. The encoded protein is CAQGVENTIYF.